The clone carrying this T cell receptor beta chain was counted only a few times. The sample originates from a study of Graves' ophthalmopathy and Graves' hyperthyroidism. Looked up from germline, CDR1 is LGHNA and CDR2 is YNFKEQ. Losses at the gene ends were 0 bases for V and 3 bases for J; bases not matched to a gene: 13. The CDR3 length is 19 residues. As the template, RNA transcripts were used to amplify TCR beta CDR3 regions. The first-round RT-PCR employed HTBI primers together with the Qiagen OneStep RT-PCR kit. A multiplex PCR was then performed as the second round. MiXCR, applied by TCRdb to the multiplex PCR reads, yields one record per CDR3 protein. The repertoire holds 400,000 to 500,000 distinct CDR3 sequences, roughly 20% seen once, with around 3.1% in the top ten.

This clonotype was sampled from a woman younger than 35 with stable Graves' hyperthyroidism. The source material was peripheral blood. The V gene is TRBV4-2, the J gene TRBJ2-7; 11 nucleotides agree with TRBD2. The DNA for the CDR3 is TGTGCCAGCAGCCAAGAGGCCGTGACTAGCGGGATCCGGGACTACGAGCAGTACTTC. Amino acid sequence: CASSQEAVTSGIRDYEQYF.